Following are 14 T cell receptor beta chains from one sample sequenced in a study of T cell responses to AZD1222 COVID-19 vaccine. Using immunoSEQ multiplex PCR, the repertoire was profiled, and TCRdb retains in-frame clones only, with some absent. The table has approximately 190,000 clones, roughly 90% seen once. The sample in question was peripheral blood, obtained on day 0 of AZD1222 vaccination. These TCRs come from an adult in good health.

The V and J genes are TRBV6-5 and TRBJ2-1; 9 positions agree with TRBD2. The length of the CDR3 is 15 residues. V was pared by 7 bases and J by 0 bases, with 4 bases of the junction left unmatched. CDR1 MNHEY and CDR2 SVGAGI come from the germline V gene. The CDR3 region has the DNA TGTGCCAGCAACAGGGGACTAGCCTCCTACAATGAGCAGTTCTTC. It yields the protein CASNRGLASYNEQFF.

The chain uses TRBV6-5 and TRBJ2-7; D is uncertain. The CDR3 is made up of 14 amino acids. Trimming stripped 6 bases from V and 3 bases from J, with 15 bases between. Germline assignment: CDR1 MNHEY and CDR2 SVGAGI. The chain's CDR3 is CASRMRNTDYEQYF. The CDR3 DNA sequence: TGTGCCAGCAGAATGAGGAACACCGACTACGAGCAGTACTTC.

The chain recombines TRBV5-1 with TRBJ2-5; tentatively, D is TRBD2 (7 bases). The CDR3 consists of 15 residues. V was cut by 0 bases and J by 8 bases, with 17 bases left in between. Germline CDR1 reads SGHRS; CDR2 reads YFSETQ. The CDR3, as DNA: TGCGCCAGCAGCTTGGCCACGGGGGGCTCCGGAACCCAGTACTTC. It encodes CASSLATGGSGTQYF. Based on the CDR3 plus reference TRBV5-1 and TRBJ2-5, the full variable domain is KAGVTQTPRYLIKTRGQQVTLSCSPISGHRSVSWYQQTPGQGLQFLFEYFSETQRNKGNFPGRFSGRQFSNSRSEMNVSTLELGDSALYLCASSLATGGSGTQYFGPGTRLLVL.

The CDR3 sequence: CASSIRGRTYEQYF. For the CDR3, the DNA is TGTGCCAGCAGCATCCGGGGGCGGACCTACGAGCAGTACTTC. The chain carries TRBV7-9 and TRBJ2-7; D possibly matches TRBD1 or TRBD2 (6 bases each). V lost 5 bases and J 2 bases, leaving 13 bases between the germline ends. The length of the CDR3 is 14 residues. CDR1 is SEHNR and CDR2 is FQNEAQ in the germline V gene (reference sequence).

CDR3 in amino acids: CASSQSGGRGYTF. The CDR3 DNA sequence: TGCGCCAGCAGTCAATCCGGGGGGCGGGGCTACACCTTC. The V gene is TRBV23-1, the J gene TRBJ1-2, with D perhaps matching TRBD1 (6 bases). TRBV23-1 is annotated as an ORF whose role is uncertain. The CDR3 is 13 amino acids. V lost 0 bases and J 8 bases, leaving 10 bases between the germline ends.

The chain is built from TRBV21-1 and TRBJ2-5; the table names TRBD2, a call not compared with the DNA. TRBV21-1 is labeled a pseudogene. The CDR3 covers 15 residues. The CDR3 region is CASTGLAGGQRTQYF. The CDR3 DNA is TGTGCCAGCACGGGACTAGCGGGGGGGCAGAGGACCCAGTACTTC.

This clone showed up just once. The chain carries TRBV6-4 and TRBJ1-5; D is unresolved. Germline V gene sequence: CDR1 MRHNA, CDR2 SNTAGT. Trimming shortened V by 0 bases and J by 5 bases, and 8 bases separated the two germline ends. This CDR3 has 14 amino acids. Written as DNA, the CDR3 is TGTGCCAGCAGTGACTCTTTTGGTGATCAGCCCCAGCATTTT. Protein: CASSDSFGDQPQHF.

This rearrangement joins TRBV9 to TRBJ2-1; 7 bases are a match to TRBD2. CDR3 length equals 14 residues. Germline values: CDR1 SGDLS, CDR2 YYNGEE. The V gene end was trimmed by 4 bases and the J gene end by 8 bases; junction bases not matched to a gene: 9. This chain's CDR3 is CASSIGGSGDEQFF. For the CDR3, the DNA is TGTGCCAGCAGCATCGGGGGGTCTGGGGATGAGCAGTTCTTC.

The chain recombines TRBV7-2 with TRBJ2-7, with a tentative D call TRBD2 (5 bases). V was cut by 3 bases and J by 2 bases, with 11 bases left in between. The germline CDR1 and CDR2 sequences are SGHTA and FQGNSA. The length of the CDR3 is 14 residues. The CDR3 region has the DNA TGTGCCAGCAGCTTCACGGGGAAGGCCTACGAGCAGTACTTC. It encodes CASSFTGKAYEQYF.

The chain employs TRBV24-1 and TRBJ2-2; 7 bases align to TRBD2. V dropped 2 bases and J dropped 7; count of bases not matched to a gene: 12. Per germline, CDR1 KGHDR and CDR2 SFDVKD. The CDR3 extends over 17 amino acids. CDR3 DNA: TGTGCCACCAGTGATTCCAGCGGGACTACTTGGGGCGGGGAGCTGTTTTTT. Its translation is CATSDSSGTTWGGELFF.

The chain combines TRBV5-1 with TRBJ1-1; 10 nucleotides match TRBD1. The ends lost 1 base at V and 3 bases at J; junction bases unmatched: 6. Germline V CDR1 and CDR2: SGHRS, YFSETQ. This CDR3 contains 16 residues. Here the CDR3 DNA reads TGCGCCAGCAGCTTGTTAATCGGGACAGGGGACACTGAAGCTTTCTTT. Translated, it gives CASSLLIGTGDTEAFF.

The chain has TRBV18 and TRBJ2-1, with D hard to call. V was clipped by 2 bases and J by 2 bases, with 4 bases between them. The CDR3 is made up of 13 amino acids. Germline V lookup: CDR1 KGHSH, CDR2 LQKENI. The CDR3 here is CASSPGTYNEQFF. CDR3 nucleotides: TGTGCCAGCTCACCAGGGACCTACAATGAGCAGTTCTTC.

This sequence joins TRBV18 and TRBJ1-2, with 8 positions matching TRBD1. The ends lost 3 bases at V and 3 bases at J; junction bases unmatched: 6. CDR3 size: 15 residues. Germline V lookup: CDR1 KGHSH, CDR2 LQKENI. CDR3 in amino acids: CASSPINRGDYGYTF. In DNA, the CDR3 is TGTGCCAGCTCACCGATTAACAGGGGGGACTATGGCTACACCTTC.

This chain connects TRBV10-2 to TRBJ1-6; weak D call: TRBD1 (6 bases). This CDR3 spans 14 amino acids. In germline, CDR1 is WSHSY, CDR2 SAAADI. V lost 8 bases and J 12 bases, leaving 20 bases between the germline ends. CDR3 nucleotide sequence: TGCGCCAGCGCGGAACAGGGAAAAGTCTTACCCCTCCACTTT. It yields the protein CASAEQGKVLPLHF.